This T cell receptor (beta chain) was recorded in a study of Ad26.COV2.S vaccination and SARS-CoV-2 variants. Treatment described: about 20 received Ad26.COV2.S at low or high dose, single or two shots; about 5 received placebo; per-sample allocation not given. The study sampled participants on day 63 after the first vaccine or placebo injection. Recruitment in Boston yielded a donor of adult age, 18-55 years. Profiling relied on immunoSEQ multiplex PCR, and the TCRdb table lists in-frame clones only, not all of them. This table holds hundreds of thousands of clones, roughly 87% found once. Germline assignment: CDR1 MDHEN and CDR2 SYDVKM. The CDR3 sequence is 16 residues long. The ends were cut back, 5 bases at V and 0 bases at J, with 14 bases in the middle.

This TCR derives from a person between 18 and 60 years old who received the Ad26.COV2.S COVID-19 vaccine or a placebo. V usage is TRBV28 and J usage is TRBJ1-5, with D hard to call. The material sequenced was peripheral blood, taken in a trial of Ad26.COV2.S vaccine versus placebo. In DNA, the CDR3 is TGTGCCAGCAGTCCCCGGGCCCTATATAGCAATCAGCCCCAGCATTTT. Residues: CASSPRALYSNQPQHF.